Sequencing of this T cell receptor (beta chain) was carried out in a study of a mutant IDH1 vaccine in newly diagnosed glioma. To note about this clone: Its antigen remains unidentified. The same CDR3 can be traced to other DNA sequences in this sample.

Trimming stripped 5 bases from V and 7 bases from J, with 9 bases between. The CDR3 runs to 11 residues. Per the germline V gene, CDR1 is MDHEN and CDR2 is SYDVKM. Regarding time point: week 23, last vaccination. A 20-mer mutant IDH1 peptide at 300 ug was injected subcutaneously with topical imiquimod. Assay used: immunoSEQ multiplex PCR; TCRdb lists only in-frame clones, some missing. The data show about 38,000 clones, with 80% to 90% seen just once and 4.5% to 5.5% held by the top ten. Sequenced here: PBMCs, sampled from a glioma patient whose treatment included an IDH1 peptide vaccine. This chain connects TRBV28 to TRBJ2-7; D uncertain. The receptor's source is a middle-aged man with glioma. CDR3 sequence reads: CASSQDPEQYF. The CDR3 DNA sequence: TGTGCCAGCAGTCAGGACCCAGAGCAGTACTTC.